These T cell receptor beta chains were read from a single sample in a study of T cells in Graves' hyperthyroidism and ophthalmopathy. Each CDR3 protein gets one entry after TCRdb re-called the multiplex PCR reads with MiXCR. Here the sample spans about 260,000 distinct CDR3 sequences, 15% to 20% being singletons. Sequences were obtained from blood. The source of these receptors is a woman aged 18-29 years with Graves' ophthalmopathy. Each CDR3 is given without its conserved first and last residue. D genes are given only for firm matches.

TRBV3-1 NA ASSQDGIKSTDTQY
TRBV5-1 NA ASSLGQGSWKETQY
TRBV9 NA ASSDRENTEAF
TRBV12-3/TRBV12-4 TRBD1 ASSHLGTGGSRQPQH
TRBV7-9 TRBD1 ASRGGQGATEAF
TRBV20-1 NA SARAPGLLIDEQF
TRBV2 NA ASQVGGITEAF
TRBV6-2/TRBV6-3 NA ASREDGPGEQY
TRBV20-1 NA SAIPPLSDLYGYT
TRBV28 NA ASSLDFTGTGELF
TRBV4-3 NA ASSQGHRGNYEQY
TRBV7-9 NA ASSPLIRTPHRPYEQY
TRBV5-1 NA ASSFGRASYEQY
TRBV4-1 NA ASSQDPGTTYEQY
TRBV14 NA ASSQVGQPYNYGYT
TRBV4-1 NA ASSQGLRAPRNEQY
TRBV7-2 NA ASSFGRGVNTEAF
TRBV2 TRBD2 ASSGVSGRGAEQF
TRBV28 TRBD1 ASSLVGTGHNEQF
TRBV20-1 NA SARRDTSLYEQY
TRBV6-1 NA ASHTTTNEKLF
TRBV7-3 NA ASSPVPSSYEQY
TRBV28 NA ASSALDSPYEQY
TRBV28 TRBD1 ASSLTGTASYEQY
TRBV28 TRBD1 ASGIQGANQPQH
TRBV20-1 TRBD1 SARGDRGSYEQY
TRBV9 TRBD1 ASSAGQGFTGELF
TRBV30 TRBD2 AWSPPTSVRTQY
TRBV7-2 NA ASSFGPGNTIY
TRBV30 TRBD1 ASQGTVTGEQY
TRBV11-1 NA ASSSGDTEAF
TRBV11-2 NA ASSRPNQPQH
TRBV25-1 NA ASSETGTGNTIY
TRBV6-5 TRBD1 ASSYGTGGRTQY
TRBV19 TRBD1 ASHLRQGINQPQH
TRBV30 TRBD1 AWGTGGNTIY
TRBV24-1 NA ATSGGAFNEQF
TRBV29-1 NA SARVGHADTQY
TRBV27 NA ASSPGALIKVTQY
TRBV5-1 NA ASSLSAAGEDEKLF
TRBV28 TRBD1 ASSGGTGEYLDTQY
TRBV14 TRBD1 ASSQKGQGANYGYT
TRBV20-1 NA SAKRTGSSYEQY
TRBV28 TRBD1 ASSSLGTGGSVRQPQH
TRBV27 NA ASSLWVGSDTQY
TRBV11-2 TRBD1 ASSFDRGRNTEAF
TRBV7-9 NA ASSLAGRTNTGELF
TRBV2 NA ASEGLGNTDTQY
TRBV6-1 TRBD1 ASSEGAGGSYNEQF
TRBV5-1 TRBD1 ASSQGQGTNTIY
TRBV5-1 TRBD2 ASSLVRATSGRYNEQF
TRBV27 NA ASSWGLSYGYT
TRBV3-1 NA ASSETPYEQY
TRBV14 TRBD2 ASREEGPLVDEQF
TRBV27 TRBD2 AHRLAGSNEQY
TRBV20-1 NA SASPRASRARSYNEQF
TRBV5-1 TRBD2 ASSLAGGSGIVGANVLT
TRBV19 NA ASSMKGVYEQY
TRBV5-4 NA ASSLVGGEDTQY
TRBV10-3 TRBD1 ATLTGTSGNTIY